These 21 T cell receptor beta chains originate from one sample sequenced in a study of blood T cells in healthy people across ages. A sample-barcoded 5' primer and a J-beta primer mix were used in a second PCR of about 6 to 12 cycles. TCRdb re-called the 5' RACE reads with MiXCR, one entry per CDR3 protein. This table has roughly 1 million distinct CDR3 sequences, approximately 25% appearing once. These data were likewise used in another study, on T cells of mothers and their children.

The source material was blood. The source is a girl aged 2-10 years in good health.

The table lists this clonotype with a few counts. The V and J genes are TRBV7-2 and TRBJ1-2, with 7 bases fitting TRBD1. The CDR3 contains 14 residues. CDR1 and CDR2 from the germline V gene are SGHTA and FQGNSA. V lost 3 bases to trimming and J lost 3 bases; unmatched junction nucleotides: 4. The CDR3 region has the DNA TGTGCCAGCAGCTTTGGGACAGATGACTATGGCTACACCTTC. Translated: CASSFGTDDYGYTF.

In its sample, this clonotype was seen a few times. The chain links TRBV28 to TRBJ2-5; D unclear. The assigned J gene may be wrong: the sequence end matches TRBJ2-1 better. CDR3 length equals 15 residues. Germline V gene sequence: CDR1 MDHEN, CDR2 SYDVKM. The CDR3 DNA reads TGTGCCAGCAGCACCTGGCGGAGCGACTGGAATGAGCAGTTCTTC. It is translated as CASSTWRSDWNEQFF.

The V and J genes are TRBV29-1 and TRBJ2-7; 9 nucleotides line up with TRBD1. This CDR3 comprises 13 residues. V dropped 4 bases and J dropped 2; count of bases not matched to a gene: 3. Germline CDR1 and CDR2: SQVTM and ANQGSEA. The CDR3 nucleotides are TGCAGCGTTGCAGGGACAGGGACCTACGAGCAGTACTTC. This codes for CSVAGTGTYEQYF.

The V call is TRBV29-1, the J call TRBJ2-2; possibly TRBD1 or TRBD2 for D (5 bases each). V was pared by 7 bases and J by 6 bases, with 9 bases between. The CDR3 totals 11 residues. Germline CDR1 is SQVTM and CDR2 is ANQGSEA. As DNA, the CDR3 is TGCAGCGCCGGGACCCCCGGGGAGCTGTTTTTT. As protein: CSAGTPGELFF.

This clonotype was seen a handful of times. V gene TRBV29-1 combines with J gene TRBJ1-4; the D gene is possibly TRBD1 (6 bases). The CDR3 has 13 residues. The V gene lost 6 bases and the J gene lost 4 bases, with 12 bases spanning the gap. The germline V gene encodes CDR1 SQVTM and CDR2 ANQGSEA. CDR3 in amino acids: CSVRDKINEKLFF. The CDR3 DNA follows: TGCAGCGTCCGGGACAAAATTAATGAAAAACTGTTTTTT. Variable domain in full (rest from reference TRBV29-1 and TRBJ1-4): SAVISQKPSRDICQRGTSLTIQCQVDSQVTMMFWYRQQPGQSLTLIATANQGSEATYESGFVIDKFPISRPNLTFSTLTVSNMSPEDSSIYLCSVRDKINEKLFFGSGTQLSVL.

There are a few counts of this clonotype. V is TRBV4-3 and J is TRBJ1-5; D perhaps matches TRBD1 (5 bases). Germline V gene sequence: CDR1 LGHNA, CDR2 YSLEER. This CDR3 has 14 residues. Between the trimmed V and J ends, which lost 4 bases and 4 bases, there was a span of 11 bases. CDR3 in amino acids: CASSRDRTNQPQHF. In DNA form, the CDR3 reads TGCGCCAGCAGCCGTGACAGAACTAATCAGCCCCAGCATTTT.

About this clonotype itself: At one end, the junction sequence differs from germline, possibly due to a read error. The chain uses TRBV9 and TRBJ2-1; D is perhaps TRBD2 (5 bases). Per germline, CDR1 SGDLS and CDR2 YYNGEE. CDR3 size: 17 residues. CDR3 nucleotide sequence: TGTGCCAGCAGCGTCGGAAAGTACGACTCGGGGTACACTGAGCAGTTCTTC. This codes for CASSVGKYDSGYTEQFF.

The gene calls are TRBV28 and TRBJ2-3, with D possibly being TRBD1 (5 bases). Trimming cost V 6 bases and J 7 bases, with 11 bases left between them. Per germline, CDR1 MDHEN and CDR2 SYDVKM. The CDR3 has 12 residues. The chain's CDR3 is CASSTSGNTQYF. As DNA, the CDR3 is TGTGCCAGCAGCACTTCAGGGAATACGCAGTATTTT.

This clonotype was counted only a few times. The V and J genes are TRBV20-1 and TRBJ2-3; D is unclear. The V gene's germline CDR1 is DFQATT and CDR2 SNEGSKA (reference sequence). Trimming cost V 5 bases and J 9 bases, with 27 bases left between them. The CDR3 covers 16 residues. The CDR3 coding sequence is TGCAGTGCTCCCTCATGGGCGAATGTACTCTTAGGGACGCAGTATTTT. Amino acids: CSAPSWANVLLGTQYF.

V and J are TRBV19 and TRBJ2-5, with D perhaps being TRBD1 or TRBD2 (5 bases each). With the DNA end fitting TRBJ2-7 better, the J assignment may be wrong. The CDR3 loop spans 12 amino acids. Germline V gene lookup returns CDR1 LNHDA and CDR2 SQIVND (reference sequence). DNA of the CDR3: TGTGCCAGTAGTATCCCCGGGACCGAGCAGTACTTC. Residues: CASSIPGTEQYF.

This rearrangement joins TRBV9 to TRBJ2-1, with a weak D call TRBD2 (6 bases). The V and J ends lost 0 bases and 3 bases respectively, with 22 bases between them. The CDR3 totals 19 residues. From germline, CDR1 is SGDLS and CDR2 YYNGEE. CDR3 in DNA: TGTGCCAGCAGCGTAGGGGTGGGTAGCGGAGTGGGGTTCTACAATGAGCAGTTCTTC. Its translation is CASSVGVGSGVGFYNEQFF.

This clonotype has a handful of counts. The chain couples TRBV5-1 to TRBJ2-3; tentative D call: TRBD2 (5 bases). The germline V and J ends were trimmed by 3 bases and 6 bases, with 14 bases remaining between them. The CDR3 runs to 14 residues. Germline CDR1 SGHRS, CDR2 YFSETQ. The DNA for the CDR3 is TGCGCCAGCAGCTCCCTCTCTTCTAGCGATACGCAGTATTTT. It specifies CASSSLSSSDTQYF.

This clonotype is a singleton in its sample. The V and J genes are TRBV5-1 and TRBJ1-2, with D hard to call. The germline V and J ends were trimmed by 1 base and 3 bases, with 7 bases remaining between them. The CDR3 consists of 13 residues. From germline, CDR1 is SGHRS and CDR2 YFSETQ. The CDR3 protein is CASSLTEHYGYTF. In nucleotides, the CDR3 is TGCGCCAGCAGCTTGACAGAGCACTATGGCTACACCTTC.

This rearrangement joins TRBV6-5 to TRBJ2-1, with no clear D. Germline V lookup: CDR1 MNHEY, CDR2 SVGAGI. V was clipped by 0 bases and J by 9 bases, with 6 bases between them. The CDR3 has 12 residues. DNA for the CDR3: TGTGCCAGCAGTTACTCGAACGGTGAGCAGTTCTTC. Encoded protein: CASSYSNGEQFF.

The J gene is TRBJ2-1, the V gene TRBV14; the D call may be TRBD1 or TRBD2 (5 bases each). Germline CDR1 SGHDN, CDR2 FVKESK. V was shortened by 3 bases and J by 2 bases, with 8 bases between the two germline ends. This CDR3 comprises 14 residues. The CDR3, as DNA: TGTGCCAGCAGCCAGAGGGGCCCCTACAATGAGCAGTTCTTC. Its translation is CASSQRGPYNEQFF. The full variable domain, completed using reference TRBV14 and TRBJ2-1, is EAGVTQFPSHSVIEKGQTVTLRCDPISGHDNLYWYRRVMGKEIKFLLHFVKESKQDESGMPNNRFLAERTGGTYSTLKVQPAELEDSGVYFCASSQRGPYNEQFFGPGTRLTVL.

The chain employs TRBV20-1 and TRBJ2-2; 11 nucleotides agree with TRBD2. From germline, CDR1 is DFQATT and CDR2 SNEGSKA (reference sequence). J was trimmed by 4 bases and V by 3 bases; bases with no gene match: 4. The CDR3 is made up of 15 amino acids. CDR3 amino acids: CSASPLAGGTGELFF. DNA of the CDR3: TGCAGTGCTAGCCCCCTAGCGGGAGGCACCGGGGAGCTGTTTTTT.

This clonotype was found a few times. This chain connects TRBV28 to TRBJ2-3, with TRBD2 matching 7 bases. With V trimmed by 8 bases and J by 2 bases, 7 bases remained unmatched. The germline V gene encodes CDR1 MDHEN and CDR2 SYDVKM. CDR3 length: 14 amino acids. The CDR3 coding sequence is TGTGCCAGCGTAGGAGCGGGACCCACAGATACGCAGTATTTT. It specifies CASVGAGPTDTQYF. Using reference TRBV28 and TRBJ2-3 for the parts outside the CDR3, the full variable domain is DVKVTQSSRYLVKRTGEKVFLECVQDMDHENMFWYRQDPGLGLRLIYFSYDVKMKEKGDIPEGYSVSREKKERFSLILESASTNQTSMYLCASVGAGPTDTQYFGPGTRLTVL.

This clonotype has more than one count but fewer than ten. The V and J genes are TRBV21-1 and TRBJ2-5. TRBV21-1 is a pseudogene. This CDR3 has 13 residues. The CDR3 DNA is TGTGCCAGCAGCACCCTGGACCAAGAGACCCAGTACTTC. It encodes CASSTLDQETQYF.

This clonotype was seen a handful of times. CDR3 sequence (DNA): TGTGCCACCAGTGACAAATCCAGGGAGGCTAATGAAAAACTGTTTTTT. It specifies CATSDKSREANEKLFF. The V call is TRBV24-1, the J call TRBJ1-4, with a possible D match to TRBD1 (5 bases). Germline CDR1 reads KGHDR; CDR2 reads SFDVKD. This CDR3 has 16 amino acids. With 4 bases removed from V and 3 bases from J, the gap between germline ends came to 14 bases.

In its sample, this clonotype was seen a few times. Compared with germline, one end of the junction differs, possibly owing to a read error. The chain uses TRBV7-8 and TRBJ2-7, with a weak D call TRBD1 (6 bases). CDR1 and CDR2 (germline): SGHVS, FQNEAQ. The CDR3 length is 16 residues. CDR3 residues: CTSSSGADRKSYEQYF. In DNA form, the CDR3 reads TGTACCAGCAGCTCGGGTGCGGACAGAAAATCCTACGAGCAGTACTTC.

A few counts support this clonotype. The chain has TRBV29-1 and TRBJ2-1, with TRBD2 identical over 9 bases. CDR1 and CDR2 (germline): SQVTM, ANQGSEA. The CDR3 is 14 residues long. Trimming at V came to 3 bases and at J to 6 bases, leaving 6 bases not matched to a gene. The CDR3 region has the DNA TGCAGCGTTGATCGGGCTAGCGGGGCCAATGAGCAGTTCTTC. Translated, it gives CSVDRASGANEQFF.